These 25 T cell receptor beta chains came from one sample sequenced in a study of CD8+CD57+ T cells in acquired aplastic anemia. TCR beta VDJ combinations and CDR3 sequences were profiled from genomic DNA. TCRdb re-derived calls from the reads in MiXCR, one entry per CDR3 protein. The data show just over 450,000 distinct CDR3 sequences, roughly a third seen once. Sequenced patients had shown CD8+CD57+ cell expansion by flow cytometry. The sequenced sample was sorted CD4+, CD8+, or CD8+CD57+ T cells (not recorded which) from PBMCs. These receptors were obtained from a human donor with aplastic anemia.

Comments on this clonotype: Sequence at one end of the junction differs from germline and may be a read error. J is TRBJ2-2 and V is TRBV20-1; 9 bases agree with TRBD1. Per germline, CDR1 DFQATT and CDR2 SNEGSKA (reference sequence). CDR3 size: 18 residues. CDR3 bases: TGCAGTGCTAGAGGGGCGCGGGACAGGGTATCGAACACCGGGGAGCCGTTTTTT. It encodes CSARGARDRVSNTGEPFF.

In its sample, this clonotype was seen many times. The chain recombines TRBV29-1 with TRBJ2-3; D is ambiguous. Trimming cost V 7 bases and J 2 bases, with 13 bases left between them. This CDR3 contains 13 residues. Germline CDR1 and CDR2: SQVTM and ANQGSEA. The CDR3 loop reads CSADFSLTDTQYF. The DNA of the CDR3 is TGCAGCGCCGACTTTTCTCTCACAGATACGCAGTATTTT.

About this clonotype itself: Since the CDR3 does not end with the conserved phenylalanine or tryptophan, this likely comes from a read error. The chain recombines TRBV19 with TRBJ2-2; D unclear. CDR3 length: 11 amino acids. CDR1 LNHDA and CDR2 SQIVND come from the germline V gene (reference sequence). The V gene lost 5 bases and the J gene lost 4 bases, with 2 bases spanning the gap. Here the CDR3 reads CASSLTGELFL. CDR3 nucleotide sequence: TGTGCCAGTAGTCTCACCGGGGAGCTGTTTCTT.

The J gene is TRBJ1-1, the V gene TRBV4-3; the D gene is possibly TRBD1 (5 bases). Germline CDR1 LGHNA, CDR2 YSLEER. The CDR3 totals 16 residues. The V and J ends lost 0 bases and 1 base respectively, with 12 bases between them. CDR3 residues: CASSQDRGQGNTEAFF. CDR3 nucleotide sequence: TGCGCCAGCAGCCAAGATCGAGGCCAGGGGAACACTGAAGCTTTCTTT.

This clonotype was counted a few times. The chain couples TRBV7-6 to TRBJ2-7; the D gene is possibly TRBD1 (5 bases). Germline V gives CDR1 SGHVS, CDR2 FNYEAQ. CDR3 length equals 12 residues. Between the trimmed V and J ends, which lost 8 bases and 6 bases, there was a span of 14 bases. CDR3 DNA sequence: TGTGCCAGCTCACCCCAGGGAATCGAGCAGTACTTC. Translating it yields CASSPQGIEQYF.

In nucleotides, the CDR3 is TGTGCCAGCAGTGCCGATATGGATTCACCCCTCCACTTT. It specifies CASSADMDSPLHF. The chain recombines TRBV2 with TRBJ1-6; no clear D gene. The CDR3 has 13 residues. V dropped 4 bases and J dropped 8 bases, with 9 bases sitting between them. Germline CDR1 SNHLY, CDR2 FYNNEI.

This clonotype was recorded at least ten times. This chain uses TRBV20-1 with TRBJ1-2, with unresolved D. The V end lost 0 bases, the J end lost 4 bases, and 6 bases lay between the germline ends. Germline V gene sequence: CDR1 DFQATT, CDR2 SNEGSKA (reference sequence). The CDR3 length is 12 residues. Here the CDR3 reads CSARDPTYGYTF. In DNA form, the CDR3 reads TGCAGTGCTAGAGATCCAACCTATGGCTACACCTTC.

CDR3 nucleotide sequence: TGTGCCAGCACCAAGACCGGGGAAGATGAAGCTTTCTTT. Amino acid sequence: CASTKTGEDEAFF. The rearrangement links TRBV14 to TRBJ1-1; no clear D. V lost 7 bases to trimming and J lost 7 bases, with 16 bases between them. Germline V gene data show CDR1 as SGHDN and CDR2 as FVKESK. This CDR3 has 13 amino acids.

This chain links TRBV11-1 with TRBJ2-7; no clear D gene. The V gene lost 5 bases and the J gene lost 9 bases, with 11 bases spanning the gap. Germline loops: CDR1 SGHAT, CDR2 FQDESV (reference sequence). The CDR3 runs to 11 residues. The CDR3: CASSPGPGQYF. The CDR3 DNA is TGTGCCAGCAGCCCGGGTCCGGGGCAGTACTTC.

The rearrangement links TRBV9 to TRBJ2-7, with a possible D match to TRBD1 (7 bases). Trimming removed 5 bases at V and 0 bases at J, with 24 bases between. From germline, CDR1 is SGDLS and CDR2 YYNGEE. This CDR3 region has 18 residues. In DNA form, the CDR3 reads TGTGCCAGCAGTACGCGGGACAGATTCCTCAGCAGCTCCTACGAGCAGTACTTC. Protein sequence: CASSTRDRFLSSSYEQYF.

This clonotype was observed many times. The chain recombines TRBV29-1 with TRBJ2-2; D uncertain. The CDR3 runs 11 residues. Germline lookup yields CDR1 SQVTM and CDR2 ANQGSEA. Trimming took off 7 bases at V and 7 bases at J, with 10 bases between the two ends. Here the CDR3 DNA reads TGCAGCGCTTCTTCGGGCGGGGAGCTGTTTTTT. Amino acid sequence: CSASSGGELFF.

The V call is TRBV6-1, the J call TRBJ2-3, with a tentative D call TRBD2 (5 bases). Germline-derived CDR1 and CDR2 are MNHNS and SASEGT. This CDR3 spans 15 amino acids. V was trimmed by 6 bases and J by 1 base, leaving 14 bases between them. Here the CDR3 DNA reads TGTGCCAGCAGCGTTGGTCCGCGGGGCACAGATACGCAGTATTTT. It encodes CASSVGPRGTDTQYF.

This clonotype was seen at least ten times. The CDR3, as DNA: TGTGCCAGCAGTGCGATTCCGGGACATGACAATCAGCCCCAGCATTTT. Encoded protein: CASSAIPGHDNQPQHF. The V call is TRBV2, the J call TRBJ1-5; a possible D gene is TRBD1 (6 bases). The CDR3 totals 16 residues. Germline CDR1 SNHLY, CDR2 FYNNEI. V was cut by 4 bases and J by 3 bases, with 16 bases left in between.

This clonotype was observed many times. Mismatch with germline at one junction end may stem from a read error. The rearrangement uses TRBV20-1 and TRBJ1-6, with 7 bases fitting TRBD1. Per the germline V gene, CDR1 is DFQATT and CDR2 is SNEGSKA (reference sequence). The CDR3 is 11 residues long. In DNA form, the CDR3 reads TGCAGTGCTAGAGAAGGGACAGAGATTAACTTT. This codes for CSAREGTEINF.

For this clonotype: This may be a read error, as it is one base from a much larger clone. The CDR3 DNA reads TGTGCCAACACCTCCGGGACTAGCAGCACAGATACGCAGTATTTT. Protein sequence: CANTSGTSSTDTQYF. The chain couples TRBV10-3 to TRBJ2-3, with 9 bases fitting TRBD2. The CDR3 contains 15 residues. In germline, CDR1 is ENHRY, CDR2 SYGVKD. The V gene end was trimmed by 10 bases and the J gene end by 0 bases; junction bases not matched to a gene: 8.

There are a few counts of this clonotype. This chain links TRBV20-1 with TRBJ2-2, with unresolved D. The CDR3 is 13 residues long. V shed 6 bases and J shed 0 bases, with 8 bases lying between them. Germline V gene sequence: CDR1 DFQATT, CDR2 SNEGSKA (reference sequence). CDR3 protein: CSAGRTNTGELFF. The CDR3 nucleotides read TGCAGTGCCGGGCGAACGAACACCGGGGAGCTGTTTTTT.

This clonotype was seen a handful of times. V gene TRBV20-1 combines with J gene TRBJ1-1, with D unclear. The germline V gene encodes CDR1 DFQATT and CDR2 SNEGSKA (reference sequence). The CDR3 loop spans 15 amino acids. The V end lost 6 bases, the J end lost 0 bases, and 17 bases lay between the germline ends. The chain's CDR3 is CSAPGLGNMNTEAFF. CDR3 in DNA: TGCAGTGCCCCAGGCTTGGGTAACATGAACACTGAAGCTTTCTTT.

This clonotype was counted between two and nine times. A read error may be the cause here, since a much bigger clone is one base away. The chain joins TRBV9 to TRBJ2-7, with TRBD1 matching 7 bases. V lost 4 bases, J lost 6 bases, and 10 bases stayed unmatched. Germline CDR1 reads SGDLS; CDR2 reads YYNGEE. The CDR3 length is 14 residues. CDR3 coding DNA: TGTGCCAGCAGCTCAAGGGACAGAGCCTCCGAGCAGTACTTC. It codes for CASSSRDRASEQYF.

This clonotype was counted at least ten times. The CDR3 sequence is CAISESRGGGDYGYTF. The CDR3 DNA is TGTGCCATCAGTGAGTCAAGGGGAGGGGGTGACTATGGCTACACCTTC. The chain employs TRBV10-3 and TRBJ1-2; possible D gene TRBD1, 6 bases. The CDR3 extends over 16 amino acids. The germline V and J ends were trimmed by 0 bases and 3 bases, with 14 bases remaining between them. CDR1 and CDR2 from the germline V gene are ENHRY and SYGVKD.

This clonotype was recorded once. The genes are TRBV2 and TRBJ2-5, with 7 bases identical to TRBD1. The J segment lost 9 bases and the V segment lost 2 bases, leaving 9 bases of the junction unmatched. There are 14 residues in the CDR3. Germline V gene data show CDR1 as SNHLY and CDR2 as FYNNEI. The CDR3 spells CASSERGQLQPQYF. DNA of the CDR3: TGTGCCAGCAGTGAAAGGGGGCAGTTGCAGCCCCAGTACTTC.

This clonotype was counted at least ten times. The chain links TRBV15 to TRBJ2-7; possible D gene TRBD2, 5 bases. Germline lookup yields CDR1 LNHNV and CDR2 YYDKDF (reference sequence). This CDR3 contains 15 residues. V was trimmed by 1 base and J by 0 bases, leaving 10 bases between them. In DNA, the CDR3 is TGTGCCACCAGCAGAGGAGCGGAGAACTCCTACGAGCAGTACTTC. Encoded protein: CATSRGAENSYEQYF.

This clonotype was counted many times. The chain carries TRBV20-1 and TRBJ1-6, with D possibly matching TRBD1 (6 bases). V dropped 5 bases and J dropped 7 bases, with 21 bases sitting between them. The CDR3 is 16 residues long. Germline loops: CDR1 DFQATT, CDR2 SNEGSKA (reference sequence). The CDR3 bases are TGCAGTGCTCCTCGACCAGGACAGAGACAAAATTCACCCCTCCACTTT. Its translation is CSAPRPGQRQNSPLHF.

This clonotype showed up many times. The chain carries TRBV7-2 and TRBJ2-1; D uncertain. Trimming took 4 bases from V and 7 from J, leaving 11 bases between them. This CDR3 has 13 residues. Germline assignment: CDR1 SGHTA and CDR2 FQGNSA. The CDR3 DNA reads TGTGCCAGCAGCTATCTGGGTCGGAATGAGCAGTTCTTC. Its translation: CASSYLGRNEQFF.

This chain joins TRBV9 and TRBJ2-1; 8 nucleotides line up with TRBD1. CDR3 length: 16 residues. Germline values: CDR1 SGDLS, CDR2 YYNGEE. V lost 0 bases to trimming and J lost 3 bases; unmatched junction nucleotides: 5. CDR3 in DNA: TGTGCCAGCAGCGTAGATGCAGGGGGCGGCTACAATGAGCAGTTCTTC. As protein: CASSVDAGGGYNEQFF.

The CDR3 nucleotides read TGTGCCAGCAGATACCAGTGGGACGTGGGTGGCTACACCTTC. Its protein is CASRYQWDVGGYTF. This chain connects TRBV6-5 to TRBJ1-2; D is perhaps TRBD1 (5 bases). V dropped 6 bases and J dropped 7 bases, with 18 bases sitting between them. CDR3 length: 14 amino acids. CDR1 is MNHEY and CDR2 is SVGAGI in the germline V gene.